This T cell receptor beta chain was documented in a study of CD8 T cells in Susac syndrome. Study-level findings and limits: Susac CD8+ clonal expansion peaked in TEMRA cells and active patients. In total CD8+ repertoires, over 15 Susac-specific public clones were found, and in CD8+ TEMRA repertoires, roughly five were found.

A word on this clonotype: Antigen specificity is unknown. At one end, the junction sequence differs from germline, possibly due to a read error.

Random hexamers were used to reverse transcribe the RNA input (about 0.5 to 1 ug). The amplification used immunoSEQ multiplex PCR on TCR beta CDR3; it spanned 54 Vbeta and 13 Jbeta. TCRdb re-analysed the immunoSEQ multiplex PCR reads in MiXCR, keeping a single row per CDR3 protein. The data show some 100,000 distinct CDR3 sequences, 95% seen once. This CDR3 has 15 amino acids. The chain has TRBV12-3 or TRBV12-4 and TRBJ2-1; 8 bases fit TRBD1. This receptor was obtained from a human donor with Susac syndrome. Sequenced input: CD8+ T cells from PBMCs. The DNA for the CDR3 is TGTGCCAGCAGCCCCCCCGACAGGGGAATTAATGCAGGGGTCTTC. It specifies CASSPPDRGINAGVF.